Listed below are T cell receptor beta chains from one sample, sequenced in a study of blood T cell repertoires in COVID-19. TCRdb's table, derived via immunoSEQ multiplex PCR, lists solely in-frame clones and lacks some. Counted here are over 200,000 clones, about 90% occurring once; the ten biggest clones make up 1.5% to 2%. The sequenced sample consisted of peripheral blood. The receptors here all came from a man aged 40-49 years with active or convalescent COVID-19. Each CDR3 is given with its conserved first and last residue. D genes are given only for firm matches. A clone size is listed for some rows: how often the clone was seen (once, few, many), or a class if it is expanded.

>TRBV9|TRBJ1-5|-|-
TGTGCCAGCAGCGTAGCAGGGGTTGGACAGCCCCAGCATTTT
CASSVAGVGQPQHF
>TRBV27|TRBJ1-6|-|-
TGTGCCAGCACCTTCAGTGTCGGGAATTCACCCCTCCACTTT
CASTFSVGNSPLHF
>TRBV2|TRBJ2-6|-|-
TGTGCCAGCAGAAGGGACGGGAGCTCTGGGGCCAACGTCCTGACTTTC
CASRRDGSSGANVLTF
>TRBV14|TRBJ2-2|few|-
TGTGCCAGCAGCCCGCAGGGTTGGACCGGGGAGCTGTTTTTT
CASSPQGWTGELFF
>TRBV5-6|TRBJ1-2|-|-
TGTGCCAGCAGCTTGGAGGGCGCGGGCTATGGCTACACCTTC
CASSLEGAGYGYTF
>TRBV15|TRBJ2-1|-|TRBD1
TGTGCCACCAGCAGCAGGGGGTTCTACAATGAGCAGTTCTTC
CATSSRGFYNEQFF
>TRBV28|TRBJ2-7|-|-
TGTGCCAGCAGTTCCCCAGGGGAGTCGACCTACGAGCAGTACTTC
CASSSPGESTYEQYF
>TRBV7-2|TRBJ2-3|-|TRBD2
TGTGCCAGCAGCTCCTCCCCGGGACTAGGGGCAGATACGCAGTATTTT
CASSSSPGLGADTQYF
>TRBV6-1|TRBJ2-2|-|TRBD2
TGTGCCAGCAGTGCACTGGCGGGAGGAGGTTACACCGGGGAGCTGTTTTTT
CASSALAGGGYTGELFF
>TRBV10-3|TRBJ2-3|-|-
TGTGCCATCAGTGAGTCAACAGGGTCCGTTACGCAGTATTTT
CAISESTGSVTQYF
>TRBV9|TRBJ2-1|-|TRBD1
TGTGCCAGCAGCAGGGGACAGGGAAACGATGAGCAGTTCTTC
CASSRGQGNDEQFF
>TRBV24-1|TRBJ2-7|-|-
TGTGCCACCAGTGGAGGACAATTGGGCGAGCAGTACTTC
CATSGGQLGEQYF
>TRBV11-2|TRBJ2-4|-|-
TGTGCCAGCAGCCTGCAGATAGCCAAAAACATTCAGTACTTC
CASSLQIAKNIQYF
>TRBV5-8|TRBJ1-2|-|-
TGTGCCAGCAGCTTTGACAGCTTCTATGGCTACACCTTC
CASSFDSFYGYTF
>TRBV19|TRBJ2-1|-|TRBD2
TGTGCCAGTAGTCGGACTAGCGGAGACAATGAGCAGTTCTTC
CASSRTSGDNEQFF
>TRBV18|TRBJ1-3|-|TRBD1
TGTGCCAGCTCATTTACAGGGGGCGACTCTGGAAACACCATATATTTT
CASSFTGGDSGNTIYF
>TRBV7-9|TRBJ1-5|-|-
TGTGCCAGCAGCTTAGGGACCTCCGGGGGCAATCAGCCCCAGCATTTT
CASSLGTSGGNQPQHF
>TRBV28|TRBJ1-5|-|-
TGTGCCAGCAGCCCTCGGGAAGGAGGTCAGCCCCAGCATTTT
CASSPREGGQPQHF
>TRBV2|TRBJ1-2|-|TRBD1
TGTGCCACTACGACAGGGGGCTCCTATGGCTACACCTTC
CATTTGGSYGYTF
>TRBV11-2|TRBJ2-1|-|TRBD2
TGTGCCAGCAGCACAACCCTAGCGGGAGGGAAGAATGAGCAGTTCTTC
CASSTTLAGGKNEQFF
>TRBV5-1|TRBJ2-1|-|-
TGCGCCAGCAGCTTCCCCTCTACAGGGTTATTGGACAATGAGCAGTTCTTC
CASSFPSTGLLDNEQFF
>TRBV2|TRBJ1-1|-|-
TGTGCCAGTAATACAGGGTCTGAAGCTTTCTTT
CASNTGSEAFF
>TRBV6-1|TRBJ2-7|once|-
TGTGCCAGCAGTGAAGCTGGGAGTTACGAGCAGTACTTC
CASSEAGSYEQYF
>TRBV18|TRBJ2-3|-|-
TGTGCCAGCTCCCAACGACAGAGCACAGATACGCAGTATTTT
CASSQRQSTDTQYF
>TRBV4-1|TRBJ2-5|-|-
TGCGCCAGCAGCCAAGATAGGGGGCAAGAGACCCAGTACTTC
CASSQDRGQETQYF
>TRBV24-1|TRBJ2-2|-|-
TGTGCCACCAGTGATTTGCTTCCCGGGGACACCGGGGAGCTGTTTTTT
CATSDLLPGDTGELFF
>TRBV27|TRBJ1-2|few|TRBD1
TGTGCCAGCAGGGGACAGCCCTATGGCTACACCTTC
CASRGQPYGYTF
>TRBV7-8|TRBJ1-5|-|-
TGTGCCAGCAGGAGAGGGGGTTACAATCAGCCCCAGCATTTT
CASRRGGYNQPQHF
>TRBV11-3|TRBJ2-1|-|TRBD2
TGTGCCAGCAGCTTAGTATTCTCTAGCGGGGTGTACAATGAGCAGTTCTTC
CASSLVFSSGVYNEQFF
>TRBV7-3|TRBJ1-2|-|TRBD1
TGTGCCAGCAGCCAAGGGACAGGGGCTTCGGGCTACACCTTC
CASSQGTGASGYTF
>TRBV5-1|TRBJ2-3|-|-
TGCGCCAGCAGCTTATACGGGGGACTGGAGTTCACAGATACGCAGTATTTT
CASSLYGGLEFTDTQYF
>TRBV9|TRBJ2-7|-|TRBD1
TGTGCCAGCAGTACAGGAGGGACAGGGGCCCTCGGCTTC
CASSTGGTGALGF
>TRBV2|TRBJ1-2|-|-
TGTGCCAGCAGAGTTGGTGGGAGACTTTATGGCTACACCTTC
CASRVGGRLYGYTF
>TRBV6-5|TRBJ2-7|-|-
TGTGCCAGCAGTCCGGAGTATAATAGCCACGAGCAGTACTTC
CASSPEYNSHEQYF
>TRBV19|TRBJ1-1|-|-
TGTGCCAGTAGGCAGGGGCCGAACACTGAAGCTTTCTTT
CASRQGPNTEAFF
>TRBV5-6|TRBJ2-5|-|TRBD2
TGTGCCAGCAGCTTGACGCTAGCGGGAGGAGAGACCCAGTACTTC
CASSLTLAGGETQYF
>TRBV6-5|TRBJ1-5|-|-
TGTGCCAGCAGCCCCTTCTCAGGAAATAAGCATTTT
CASSPFSGNKHF
>TRBV18|TRBJ1-6|few|-
TGTGCCAGCTCACCGTCGGGGGGGCAGCCCTATAATTCACCCCTCCACTTT
CASSPSGGQPYNSPLHF
>TRBV27|TRBJ1-1|-|TRBD1
TGTGCCAGCAGTTTCCTTGGGACAGACACTGAAGCTTTCTTT
CASSFLGTDTEAFF
>TRBV5-1|TRBJ1-1|-|-
TGCGCCAGCAGCTTGGTTGGCTCGTCTGAAGCTTTCTTT
CASSLVGSSEAFF
>TRBV11-2|TRBJ2-5|-|-
TGTGCCAGCAGCGAAACCGGGACTTTGCAAGAGACCCAGTACTTC
CASSETGTLQETQYF
>TRBV5-4|TRBJ2-7|-|TRBD1
TGTGCCAGCAGCCTACCCCGGGACAGGGGCACCTACGAGCAGTACTTC
CASSLPRDRGTYEQYF
>TRBV30|TRBJ2-7|-|-
TGTGCCTGGAGTGTTTTAGGCGGGGTAGACGAGCAGTACTTC
CAWSVLGGVDEQYF
>TRBV4-2|TRBJ1-5|-|-
TGTGCCAGCAGCCAAGATGCGGGACCCAGGCGCCGGGATCAGCCCCAGCATTTT
CASSQDAGPRRRDQPQHF
>TRBV19|TRBJ1-5|-|TRBD1
TGTGCCTCTGTAGGGACAGGGCTTCAGCCCCAGCATTTT
CASVGTGLQPQHF
>TRBV7-9|TRBJ2-7|-|TRBD1
TGTGCCAGCAGCTGGGGACAGGGGGTTCGGTACGAGCAGTACTTC
CASSWGQGVRYEQYF
>TRBV6-5|TRBJ1-1|-|TRBD1
TGTGCCAGCCGGGACAGCCTGAACACTGAAGCTTTCTTT
CASRDSLNTEAFF
>TRBV7-8|TRBJ2-3|-|-
TGTGCCAGCAGCTTAACCTCCCGTGGGCCCCCTCGCACAGATACGCAGTATTTT
CASSLTSRGPPRTDTQYF
>TRBV7-3|TRBJ1-6|-|-
TGTGCCAGCAGCTTAACAGGGGGCTATAATTCACCCCTCCACTTT
CASSLTGGYNSPLHF
>TRBV4-2|TRBJ2-7|-|-
TGTGCCAGCAGCCAAGGGCGGGGGCTAGCGGTCTACGAGCAGTACTTC
CASSQGRGLAVYEQYF
>TRBV6-1|TRBJ2-5|-|TRBD2
TGTGCCAGCAGTGAAGTGGGGGCGGGAGGGGTAGAGACCCAGTACTTC
CASSEVGAGGVETQYF
>TRBV28|TRBJ1-5|once|TRBD1
TGTGCCAGCAGCCGTCCCCCGGGACAGGGAAATCAACCCCAGCATTTT
CASSRPPGQGNQPQHF
>TRBV4-1|TRBJ2-7|-|-
TGCGCCAGCAGCCAAGATGGGCAGCCCGACGAGCAGTACTTC
CASSQDGQPDEQYF
>TRBV3-1/TRBV3-2|TRBJ2-5|-|TRBD2
TGTGCCAGCAGCCAAGATCTGCAGGGAGGGCAAGAGACCCAGTACTTC
CASSQDLQGGQETQYF
>TRBV9|TRBJ2-1|-|-
TGTGCCAGCAGCGTAGATAGGGGGAAGTATCCCTACAATGAGCAGTTCTTC
CASSVDRGKYPYNEQFF
>TRBV27|TRBJ1-1|-|-
TGTGCCAGCAGTTTCCCGGGGGGGCTCGCTGAAGCTTTCTTT
CASSFPGGLAEAFF
>TRBV29-1|TRBJ2-1|-|TRBD2
TGCAGCACTGGGGGGGTCGGGACTCCATACAATGAGCAGTTCTTC
CSTGGVGTPYNEQFF
>TRBV5-1|TRBJ2-1|-|TRBD2
TGCGCCAGCAGCTCCTCTGGGACTAGCGGGAGGGGCTCCTACAATGAGCAGTTCTTC
CASSSSGTSGRGSYNEQFF
>TRBV28|TRBJ2-3|-|TRBD2
TGTGCCAGCAGCCCCCCCGTGGGGCTAGCGGGAGATACGCAGTATTTT
CASSPPVGLAGDTQYF
>TRBV27|TRBJ2-7|-|-
TGTGCCAGCAGTTACACTGGCGGTAGTGCCTACGAGCAGTACTTC
CASSYTGGSAYEQYF